The next 14 T cell receptor beta chains were all read from a single sample in a study of CD8 T cells in ankylosing spondylitis. TCRdb processed the 5' RACE reads anew with MiXCR; each CDR3 protein has one entry. Here the sample spans some 220,000 distinct CDR3 sequences, about 7% being singletons. Their antigen targets remain unknown. Study-level findings and limits: Several highly homologous variants formed a TCR beta motif that appeared characteristic of ankylosing spondylitis blood.

Sequenced sample: blood, either unsorted or a sorted T cell fraction (not recorded which). These receptors all come from a male donor with ankylosing spondylitis.

This clonotype was seen at least ten times. The V and J genes are TRBV9 and TRBJ2-5; possibly TRBD2 for D (6 bases). Germline V gene data show CDR1 as SGDLS and CDR2 as YYNGEE. The V and J ends lost 3 bases and 5 bases respectively, with 20 bases between them. This CDR3 contains 16 residues. The CDR3 DNA reads TGTGCCAGCAGCGCACATCGGGACTTACAAAGCGAGACCCAGTACTTC. It specifies CASSAHRDLQSETQYF.

This sequence joins TRBV5-6 and TRBJ2-7; D uncertain. The germline V gene has CDR1 SGHDT and CDR2 YYEEEE. The CDR3 extends over 14 amino acids. V lost 1 base to trimming and J lost 4 bases, with 12 bases between them. Written as DNA, the CDR3 is TGTGCCAGCAGCTTGCTGCCAGGTTTTTACGAGCAGTACTTC. Its translation is CASSLLPGFYEQYF.

This clonotype was seen repeatedly, ten times or more. The gene calls are TRBV29-1 and TRBJ1-1, with 8 bases aligning to TRBD1. The CDR3 sequence is 13 residues long. J was trimmed by 1 base and V by 4 bases; bases with no gene match: 2. Germline values: CDR1 SQVTM, CDR2 ANQGSEA. The DNA of the CDR3 is TGCAGCGTTGCAGGGGGCCAGAACACTGAAGCTTTCTTT. Its translation: CSVAGGQNTEAFF.

This clonotype was seen only a few times. The rearrangement links TRBV30 to TRBJ2-3; 7 bases line up with TRBD1. The CDR3 loop spans 15 amino acids. With V trimmed by 5 bases and J by 2 bases, 10 bases remained unmatched. Per germline, CDR1 GTSNPN and CDR2 SVGIG (reference sequence). The CDR3 loop is CAWDATGWVTDTQYF. The CDR3 nucleotides are TGTGCCTGGGACGCGACAGGGTGGGTCACAGATACGCAGTATTTT.

The chain couples TRBV5-1 to TRBJ1-1; TRBD1 matches at 8 bases. The CDR3 loop spans 11 amino acids. Germline V gene sequence: CDR1 SGHRS, CDR2 YFSETQ. Trimming cost V 4 bases and J 10 bases; bases outside gene matches: 3. The CDR3 loop reads CASSGTGLAFF. The CDR3 DNA reads as TGCGCCAGCAGCGGGACAGGCTTAGCTTTCTTT.

This chain uses TRBV10-1 with TRBJ1-5; D is undetermined. The V and J ends lost 2 bases and 9 bases respectively, with 11 bases between them. CDR1 WNHNN and CDR2 SYGVQD come from the germline V gene (reference sequence). CDR3 length: 13 amino acids. CDR3 amino acids: CASSESGVGPQHF. The CDR3 DNA sequence: TGCGCCAGCAGTGAGAGCGGGGTAGGGCCCCAGCATTTT.

The sample holds many counts of this clonotype. The gene calls are TRBV5-1 and TRBJ1-1; D unresolved. The CDR3 covers 14 residues. V was shortened by 6 bases and J by 6 bases, with 18 bases between the two germline ends. Looked up from germline, CDR1 is SGHRS and CDR2 is YFSETQ. CDR3 residues: CASKKGRQTAEAFF. In nucleotides, the CDR3 is TGCGCCAGCAAAAAGGGCCGTCAAACCGCTGAAGCTTTCTTT.

This clonotype was recorded a few times. This sequence joins TRBV5-6 and TRBJ2-7; TRBD2 is a possible D gene (7 bases). This CDR3 is 14 amino acids long. Germline V gene lookup returns CDR1 SGHDT and CDR2 YYEEEE. V dropped 4 bases and J dropped 6 bases, with 17 bases sitting between them. CDR3 bases: TGTGCCAGCAGCCAACCCGCCGGGGGGCTCGAGCAGTACTTC. It yields the protein CASSQPAGGLEQYF.

The table lists this clonotype with many counts. The chain links TRBV28 to TRBJ1-5; 9 bases map to TRBD1. Germline CDR1 MDHEN, CDR2 SYDVKM. J lost 6 bases, V lost 6 bases, and 6 bases had no gene match. This CDR3 contains 14 residues. The CDR3 DNA reads as TGTGCCAGCAGCAAGGGACAGGGCAGTCAGCCCCAGCATTTT. It specifies CASSKGQGSQPQHF.

This clonotype has only a few counts. The chain recombines TRBV4-3 with TRBJ2-7; possibly TRBD1 for D (6 bases). There are 14 residues in the CDR3. Germline CDR1 reads LGHNA; CDR2 reads YSLEER. Trimming pared 4 bases from V and 2 bases from J, leaving 12 bases between. The CDR3 spells CASSPRDTTYEQYF. In DNA, the CDR3 is TGCGCCAGCAGCCCCCGGGACACCACCTACGAGCAGTACTTC.

The table lists this clonotype with a few counts. CDR3 DNA sequence: TGTGCCAGCAGCCTAAGGGGACGGGATACGCAGTATTTT. Translated, it gives CASSLRGRDTQYF. This chain links TRBV14 with TRBJ2-3; D is perhaps TRBD1 or TRBD2 (5 bases each). CDR3 size: 13 residues. Germline V gives CDR1 SGHDN, CDR2 FVKESK. The V end was cut by 4 bases, the J end by 6 bases, with 11 bases between.

This clonotype was detected ten times or more. The V and J genes are TRBV18 and TRBJ1-1; no firm D call. Germline lookup yields CDR1 KGHSH and CDR2 LQKENI. The CDR3 covers 16 residues. The V gene lost 4 bases and the J gene lost 0 bases, with 15 bases spanning the gap. The CDR3 nucleotides are TGTGCCAGCTCACATAATGATCAGGCTGTGAACACTGAAGCTTTCTTT. Its translation is CASSHNDQAVNTEAFF. Full variable domain (rest looked up from reference TRBV18 and TRBJ1-1): NAGVMQNPRHLVRRRGQEARLRCSPMKGHSHVYWYRQLPEEGLKFMVYLQKENIIDESGMPKERFSAEFPKEGPSILRIQQVVRGDSAAYFCASSHNDQAVNTEAFFGQGTRLTVV.

This clonotype was picked up many times. The chain links TRBV28 to TRBJ1-3; TRBD1 might be the D (6 bases). This CDR3 is built from 14 residues. Germline lookup yields CDR1 MDHEN and CDR2 SYDVKM. The V end was cut by 5 bases, the J end by 4 bases, with 12 bases between. The CDR3 spells CASSETGPGNTIYF. The CDR3 nucleotides read TGTGCCAGCAGTGAAACAGGGCCCGGAAACACCATATATTTT. Filled out from reference TRBV28 and TRBJ1-3, the complete variable domain reads DVKVTQSSRYLVKRTGEKVFLECVQDMDHENMFWYRQDPGLGLRLIYFSYDVKMKEKGDIPEGYSVSREKKERFSLILESASTNQTSMYLCASSETGPGNTIYFGEGSWLTVV.

The chain is built from TRBV15 and TRBJ2-7; D uncertain. V was trimmed by 4 bases and J by 6 bases, leaving 19 bases between them. CDR3 size: 15 residues. The V gene's germline CDR1 is LNHNV and CDR2 YYDKDF (reference sequence). CDR3 sequence reads: CATSTIEAALREQYF. The CDR3 coding sequence is TGTGCCACCAGCACTATCGAGGCGGCTCTACGCGAGCAGTACTTC.